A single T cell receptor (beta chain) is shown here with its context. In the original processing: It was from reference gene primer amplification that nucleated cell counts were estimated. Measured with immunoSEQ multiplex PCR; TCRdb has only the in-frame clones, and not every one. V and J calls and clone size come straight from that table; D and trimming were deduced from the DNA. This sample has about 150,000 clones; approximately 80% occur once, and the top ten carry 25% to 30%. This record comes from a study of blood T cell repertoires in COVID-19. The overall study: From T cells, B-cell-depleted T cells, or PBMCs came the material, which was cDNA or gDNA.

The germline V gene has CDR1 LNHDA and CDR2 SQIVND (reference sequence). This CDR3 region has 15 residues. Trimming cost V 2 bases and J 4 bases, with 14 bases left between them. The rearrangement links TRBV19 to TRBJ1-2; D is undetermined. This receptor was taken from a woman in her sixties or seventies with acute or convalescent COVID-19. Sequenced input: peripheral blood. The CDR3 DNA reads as TGTGCCAGTAGTATATACGGATCGCTAGCCTATGGCTACACCTTC. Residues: CASSIYGSLAYGYTF.